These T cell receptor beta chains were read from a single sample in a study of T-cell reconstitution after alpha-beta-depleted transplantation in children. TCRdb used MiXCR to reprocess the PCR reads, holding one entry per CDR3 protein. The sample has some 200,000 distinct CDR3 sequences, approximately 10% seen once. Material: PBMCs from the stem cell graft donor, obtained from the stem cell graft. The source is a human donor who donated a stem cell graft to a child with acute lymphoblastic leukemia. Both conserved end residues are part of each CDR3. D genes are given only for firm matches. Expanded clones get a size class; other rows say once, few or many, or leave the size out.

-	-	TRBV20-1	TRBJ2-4	CSARRPGEVKNIQYF	TGCAGTGCTAGACGGCCAGGGGAGGTCAAAAACATTCAGTACTTC
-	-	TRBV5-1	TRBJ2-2	CASSPQSRTGELFF	TGCGCCAGCAGCCCCCAATCAAGGACCGGGGAGCTGTTTTTT
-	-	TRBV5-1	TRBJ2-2	CASSPTDNTGELFF	TGCGCCAGCAGCCCGACAGACAACACCGGGGAGCTGTTTTTT
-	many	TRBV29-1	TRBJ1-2	CSVLASQGYGYTF	TGCAGCGTCCTCGCCAGTCAGGGCTATGGCTACACCTTC
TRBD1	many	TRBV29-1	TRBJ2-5	CSVEETGTGTETQYF	TGCAGCGTTGAAGAGACCGGGACAGGGACGGAGACCCAGTACTTC
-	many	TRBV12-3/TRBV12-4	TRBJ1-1	CASSLAGGNDVTEAFF	TGTGCCAGCAGTTTAGCGGGGGGGAATGATGTCACTGAAGCTTTCTTT
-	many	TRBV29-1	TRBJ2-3	CSVWGASDTQYF	TGCAGCGTCTGGGGGGCCTCAGATACGCAGTATTTT
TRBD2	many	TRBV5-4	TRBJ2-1	CAGTSGAQDEQFF	TGTGCCGGGACTAGCGGGGCCCAGGATGAGCAGTTCTTC
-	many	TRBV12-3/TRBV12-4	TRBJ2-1	CASRRSTQSYNEQFF	TGTGCCAGCAGAAGATCGACACAATCCTACAATGAGCAGTTCTTC
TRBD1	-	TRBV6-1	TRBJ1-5	CASSQGQGHQPQHF	TGTGCCAGCAGTCAAGGACAGGGACATCAGCCCCAGCATTTT
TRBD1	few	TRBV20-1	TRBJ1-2	CSARDLQGNYGYTF	TGCAGTGCTAGAGACCTACAGGGGAACTATGGCTACACCTTC
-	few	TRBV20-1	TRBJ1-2	CSARSGVYGYTF	TGCAGTGCTAGAAGCGGAGTCTATGGCTACACCTTC
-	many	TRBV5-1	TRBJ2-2	CASSLLGQRAGELFF	TGCGCCAGCAGCTTGCTCGGACAGAGGGCCGGGGAGCTGTTTTTT
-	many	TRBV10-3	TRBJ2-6	CAISDARFSGANVLTF	TGTGCCATCAGTGATGCCCGGTTTTCTGGGGCCAACGTCCTGACTTTC
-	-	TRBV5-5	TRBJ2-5	CASRGIGLSQETQYF	TGTGCCAGCAGGGGGATCGGACTTAGCCAAGAGACCCAGTACTTC
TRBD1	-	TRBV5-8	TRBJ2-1	CASSGGTGAFNEQFF	TGTGCCAGCAGCGGGGGGACAGGGGCCTTCAATGAGCAGTTCTTC
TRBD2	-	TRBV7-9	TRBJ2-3	CATGLAPDTQYF	TGTGCCACGGGACTAGCTCCAGATACGCAGTATTTT
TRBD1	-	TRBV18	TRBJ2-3	CASSPPNIGQGLYTDTQYF	TGTGCCAGCTCACCACCCAATATCGGACAGGGGCTATACACAGATACGCAGTATTTT
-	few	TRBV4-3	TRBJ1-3	CASSQGQRSSGNTIYF	TGCGCCAGCAGCCAAGGTCAGCGGAGCTCTGGAAACACCATATATTTT
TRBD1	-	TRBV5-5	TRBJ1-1	CASSLTGGGMGTEAFF	TGTGCCAGCAGCCTAACAGGAGGGGGCATGGGCACTGAAGCTTTCTTT
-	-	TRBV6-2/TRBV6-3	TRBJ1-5	CASSPTSELQPQHF	TGTGCCAGCTCCCCCACATCAGAACTACAGCCCCAGCATTTT
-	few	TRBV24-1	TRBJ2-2	CATSDPGKPTGELFF	TGTGCCACCAGTGATCCCGGGAAGCCCACCGGGGAGCTGTTTTTT